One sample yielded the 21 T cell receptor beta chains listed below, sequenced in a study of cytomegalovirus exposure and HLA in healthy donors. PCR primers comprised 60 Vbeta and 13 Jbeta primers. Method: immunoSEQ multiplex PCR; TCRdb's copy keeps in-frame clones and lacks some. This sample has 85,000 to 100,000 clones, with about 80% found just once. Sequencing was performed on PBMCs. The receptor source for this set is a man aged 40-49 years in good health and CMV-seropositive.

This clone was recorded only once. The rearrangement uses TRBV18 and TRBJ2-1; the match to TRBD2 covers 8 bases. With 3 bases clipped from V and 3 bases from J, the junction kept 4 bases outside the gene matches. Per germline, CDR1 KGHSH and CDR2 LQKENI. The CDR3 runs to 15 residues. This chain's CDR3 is CASSPSSGSYNEQFF. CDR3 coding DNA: TGTGCCAGCTCACCGTCCAGCGGGAGCTACAATGAGCAGTTCTTC. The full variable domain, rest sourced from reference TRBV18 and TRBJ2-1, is NAGVMQNPRHLVRRRGQEARLRCSPMKGHSHVYWYRQLPEEGLKFMVYLQKENIIDESGMPKERFSAEFPKEGPSILRIQQVVRGDSAAYFCASSPSSGSYNEQFFGPGTRLTVL.

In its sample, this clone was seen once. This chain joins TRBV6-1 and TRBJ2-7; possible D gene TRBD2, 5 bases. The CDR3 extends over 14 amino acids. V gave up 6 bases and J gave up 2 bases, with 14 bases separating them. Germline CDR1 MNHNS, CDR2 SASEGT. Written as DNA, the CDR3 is TGTGCCAGCAGAGACACGGGATCCACCTACGAGCAGTACTTC. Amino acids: CASRDTGSTYEQYF.

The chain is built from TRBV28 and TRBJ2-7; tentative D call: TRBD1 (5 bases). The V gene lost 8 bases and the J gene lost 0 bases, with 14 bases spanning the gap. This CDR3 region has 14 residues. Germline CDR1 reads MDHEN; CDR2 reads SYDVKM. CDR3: CASEGAVPSYEQYF. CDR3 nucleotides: TGTGCCAGCGAAGGGGCAGTTCCCTCCTACGAGCAGTACTTC. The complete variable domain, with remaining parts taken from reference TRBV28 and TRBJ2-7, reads DVKVTQSSRYLVKRTGEKVFLECVQDMDHENMFWYRQDPGLGLRLIYFSYDVKMKEKGDIPEGYSVSREKKERFSLILESASTNQTSMYLCASEGAVPSYEQYFGPGTRLTVT.

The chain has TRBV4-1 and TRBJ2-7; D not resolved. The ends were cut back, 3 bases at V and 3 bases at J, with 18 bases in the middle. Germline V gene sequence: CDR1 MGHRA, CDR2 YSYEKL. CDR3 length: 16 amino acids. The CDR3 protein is CASSQVQTTTIYEQYF. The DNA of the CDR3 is TGCGCCAGCAGCCAGGTTCAGACAACGACAATCTACGAGCAGTACTTC.

The CDR3 DNA is TGTGCCAGCACCTCCGGGGTGGGAGGGGAGACCCAGTACTTC. Translated, it gives CASTSGVGGETQYF. J is TRBJ2-5 and V is TRBV9; TRBD2 aligns across 7 bases. The V gene's germline CDR1 is SGDLS and CDR2 YYNGEE. The trim removed 6 bases at V and 5 bases at J, leaving 10 bases unmatched. This CDR3 has 14 residues.

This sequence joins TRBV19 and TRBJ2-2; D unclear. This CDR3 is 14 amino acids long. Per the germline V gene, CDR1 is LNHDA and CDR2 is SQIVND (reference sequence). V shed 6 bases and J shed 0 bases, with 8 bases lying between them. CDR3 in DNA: TGTGCCAGTAGGGCTCGTACGAACACCGGGGAGCTGTTTTTT. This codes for CASRARTNTGELFF.

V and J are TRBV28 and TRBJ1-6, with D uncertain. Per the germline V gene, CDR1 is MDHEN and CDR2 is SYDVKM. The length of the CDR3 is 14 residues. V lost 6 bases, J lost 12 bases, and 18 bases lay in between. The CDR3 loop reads CASRPVDGVVPLHF. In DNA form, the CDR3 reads TGTGCCAGCAGACCAGTGGACGGGGTTGTACCCCTCCACTTT.

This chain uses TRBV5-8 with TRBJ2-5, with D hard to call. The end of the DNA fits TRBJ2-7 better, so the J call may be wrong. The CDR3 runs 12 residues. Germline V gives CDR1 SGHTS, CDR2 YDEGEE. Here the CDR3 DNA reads TGTGCCAGCAGCCCAGACTCCTACGAGCAGTACTTC. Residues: CASSPDSYEQYF.

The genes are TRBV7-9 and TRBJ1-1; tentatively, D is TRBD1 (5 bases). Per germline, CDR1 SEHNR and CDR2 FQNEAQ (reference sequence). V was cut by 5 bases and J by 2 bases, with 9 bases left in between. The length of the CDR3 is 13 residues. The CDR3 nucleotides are TGTGCCAGCAGCCTCACAGGAAACACTGAAGCTTTCTTT. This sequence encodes CASSLTGNTEAFF. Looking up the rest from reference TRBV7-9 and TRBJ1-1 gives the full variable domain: DTGVSQNPRHKITKRGQNVTFRCDPISEHNRLYWYRQTLGQGPEFLTYFQNEAQLEKSRLLSDRFSAERPKGSFSTLEIQRTEQGDSAMYLCASSLTGNTEAFFGQGTRLTVV.

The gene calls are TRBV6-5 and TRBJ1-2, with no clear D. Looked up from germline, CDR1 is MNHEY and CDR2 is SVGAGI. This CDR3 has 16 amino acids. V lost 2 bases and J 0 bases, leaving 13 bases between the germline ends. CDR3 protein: CASSYGGLQANYGYTF. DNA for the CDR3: TGTGCCAGCAGTTACGGAGGACTACAAGCTAACTATGGCTACACCTTC.

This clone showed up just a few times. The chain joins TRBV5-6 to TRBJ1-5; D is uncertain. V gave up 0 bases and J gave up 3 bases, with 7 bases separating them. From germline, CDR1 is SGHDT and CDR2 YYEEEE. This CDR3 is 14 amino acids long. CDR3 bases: TGTGCCAGCAGCTTGGGGCAGTACAATCAGCCCCAGCATTTT. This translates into CASSLGQYNQPQHF.

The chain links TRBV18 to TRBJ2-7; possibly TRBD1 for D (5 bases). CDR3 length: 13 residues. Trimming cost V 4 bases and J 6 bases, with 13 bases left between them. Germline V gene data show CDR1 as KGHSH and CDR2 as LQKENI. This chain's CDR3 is CASSRDGAREQYF. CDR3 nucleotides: TGTGCCAGCTCACGCGATGGGGCTCGCGAGCAGTACTTC.

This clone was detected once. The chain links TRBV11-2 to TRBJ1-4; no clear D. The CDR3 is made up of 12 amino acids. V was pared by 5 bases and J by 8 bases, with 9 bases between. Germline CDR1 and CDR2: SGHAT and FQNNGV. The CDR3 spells CASSITREKLFF. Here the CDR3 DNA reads TGTGCCAGCAGCATTACCCGGGAAAAACTGTTTTTT.

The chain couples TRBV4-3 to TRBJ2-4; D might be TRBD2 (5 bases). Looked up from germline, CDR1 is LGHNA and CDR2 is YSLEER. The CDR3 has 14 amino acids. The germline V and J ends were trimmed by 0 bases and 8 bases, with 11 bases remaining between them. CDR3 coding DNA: TGCGCCAGCAGCCAAGAAATGGAGGAGGACATTCAGTACTTC. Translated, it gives CASSQEMEEDIQYF.

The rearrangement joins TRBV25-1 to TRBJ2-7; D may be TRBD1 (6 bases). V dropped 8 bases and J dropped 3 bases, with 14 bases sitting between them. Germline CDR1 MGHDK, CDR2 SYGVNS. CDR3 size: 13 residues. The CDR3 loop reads CASRDTQYYEQYF. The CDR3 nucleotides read TGTGCCAGCCGGGACACCCAATACTACGAGCAGTACTTC.

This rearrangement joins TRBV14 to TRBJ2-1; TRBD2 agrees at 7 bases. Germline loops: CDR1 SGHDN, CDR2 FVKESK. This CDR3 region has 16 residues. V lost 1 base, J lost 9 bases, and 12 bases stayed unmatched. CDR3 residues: CASSQVEAAPGGEQFF. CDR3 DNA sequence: TGTGCCAGCAGCCAAGTGGAGGCAGCTCCGGGGGGTGAGCAGTTCTTC.

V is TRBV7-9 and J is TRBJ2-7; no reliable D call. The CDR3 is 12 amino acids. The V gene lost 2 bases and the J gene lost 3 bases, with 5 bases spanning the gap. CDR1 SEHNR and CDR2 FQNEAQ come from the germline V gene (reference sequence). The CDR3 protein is CASSLTHYEQYF. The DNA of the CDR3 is TGTGCCAGCAGCTTAACTCACTACGAGCAGTACTTC. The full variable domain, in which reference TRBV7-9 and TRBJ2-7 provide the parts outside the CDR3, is DTGVSQNPRHKITKRGQNVTFRCDPISEHNRLYWYRQTLGQGPEFLTYFQNEAQLEKSRLLSDRFSAERPKGSFSTLEIQRTEQGDSAMYLCASSLTHYEQYFGPGTRLTVT.

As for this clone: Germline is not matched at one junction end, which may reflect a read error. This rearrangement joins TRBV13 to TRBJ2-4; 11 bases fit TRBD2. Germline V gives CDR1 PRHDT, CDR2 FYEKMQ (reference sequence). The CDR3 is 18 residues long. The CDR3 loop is CASTLAGGPSGAKNIQYF. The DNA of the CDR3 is TGTGCCAGCACCTTAGCGGGAGGGCCCTCGGGTGCCAAAAACATTCAGTACTTC.

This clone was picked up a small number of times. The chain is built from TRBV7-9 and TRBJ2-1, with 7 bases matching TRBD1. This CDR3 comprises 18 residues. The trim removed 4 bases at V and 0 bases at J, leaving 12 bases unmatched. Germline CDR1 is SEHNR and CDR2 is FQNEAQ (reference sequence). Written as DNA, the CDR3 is TGTGCCAGCAGCTCCCCGACAGGGCTTCCGAGCTCCTACAATGAGCAGTTCTTC. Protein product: CASSSPTGLPSSYNEQFF.

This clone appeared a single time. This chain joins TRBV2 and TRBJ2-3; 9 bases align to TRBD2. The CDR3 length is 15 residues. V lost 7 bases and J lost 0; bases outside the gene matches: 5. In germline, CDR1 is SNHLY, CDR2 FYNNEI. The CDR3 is CASTGGGASTDTQYF. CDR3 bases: TGTGCCAGCACAGGCGGGGGGGCTAGCACAGATACGCAGTATTTT.

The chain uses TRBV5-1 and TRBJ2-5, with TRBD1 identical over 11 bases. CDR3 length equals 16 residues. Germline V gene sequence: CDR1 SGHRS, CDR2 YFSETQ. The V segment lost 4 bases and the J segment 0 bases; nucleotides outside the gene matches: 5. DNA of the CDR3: TGCGCCAGCAGCGTGGACAGGGGGCCGTACCAAGAGACCCAGTACTTC. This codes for CASSVDRGPYQETQYF. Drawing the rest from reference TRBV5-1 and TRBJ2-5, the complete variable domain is KAGVTQTPRYLIKTRGQQVTLSCSPISGHRSVSWYQQTPGQGLQFLFEYFSETQRNKGNFPGRFSGRQFSNSRSEMNVSTLELGDSALYLCASSVDRGPYQETQYFGPGTRLLVL.